This is a list of T cell receptor beta chains from one sample in a study of T cell repertoires in cytomegalovirus infection. In TCRdb, the reads were re-called with MiXCR into one record per CDR3 protein. This sample yields 650,000 to 900,000 distinct CDR3 sequences, of which approximately 32% are seen a single time; roughly an eighth belongs to the top ten. For these receptors, no antigen is known. The sample in question was cultured CD8+ T cells from PBMCs, obtained from culture after CMV antigen stimulation. All receptors derive from a human donor in good health (CMV status not recorded). Some clones in this sample may be carry-over from other donors' samples. CDR3s include the opening cysteine and the closing phenylalanine or tryptophan. The D gene is left open where the match is weak. A clone size is listed for some rows: how often the clone was seen (once, few, many), or a class if it is expanded.

NA	TRBV28	NA	TRBJ1-5	CASKPHRAEDQPQHF	TGTGCCAGCAAACCCCACAGGGCAGAGGATCAGCCCCAGCATTTT
NA	TRBV6-2/TRBV6-3	NA	TRBJ1-4	CASSYLQRNEKLFF	TGTGCCAGCAGTTACCTACAGCGAAATGAAAAACTGTTTTTT
NA	TRBV27	NA	TRBJ1-2	CASSTNPVLYGYTF	TGTGCCAGCAGCACTAACCCTGTCCTCTATGGCTACACCTTC
many	TRBV12-3/TRBV12-4	NA	TRBJ2-6	CASSFPWTAQSPGANVLTF	TGTGCCAGCAGTTTTCCCTGGACAGCTCAGTCCCCCGGGGCCAACGTCCTGACTTTC
NA	TRBV23-1	NA	TRBJ2-1	CASSFPEKIRGIDEQFF	TGCGCCAGCAGTTTCCCCGAGAAAATTAGGGGCATCGATGAGCAGTTCTTC
NA	TRBV7-6	NA	TRBJ2-5	CASSFTPAFGPPQETQYF	TGTGCCAGCAGCTTCACCCCGGCTTTCGGACCACCCCAAGAGACCCAGTACTTC
many	TRBV7-9	NA	TRBJ1-2	CASSRTADGYTF	TGTGCCAGCAGCCGGACGGCCGATGGCTACACCTTC
NA	TRBV10-3	TRBD2	TRBJ2-1	CAILAGGPGNEQFF	TGTGCCATCCTAGCGGGGGGGCCGGGGAATGAGCAGTTCTTC
few	TRBV7-6	NA	TRBJ2-3	CASSPGEGRDTQYF	TGTGCTAGCAGCCCGGGAGAAGGGAGAGATACGCAGTATTTT
NA	TRBV11-2	NA	TRBJ1-4	CASSFYGGNEKLFF	TGTGCCAGCAGCTTTTACGGTGGGAATGAAAAACTGTTTTTT
NA	TRBV14	NA	TRBJ2-7	CASSQVMHAYEQYF	TGTGCCAGCAGCCAAGTCATGCACGCTTACGAGCAGTACTTC
many	TRBV6-5	NA	TRBJ2-3	CASSYYGRDSDTQYF	TGTGCCAGCAGTTACTATGGCAGGGACTCAGATACGCAGTATTTT
NA	TRBV5-4	NA	TRBJ2-6	CASSQGNRERLSGANVLTF	TGTGCCAGCAGCCAAGGGAACAGGGAACGATTATCTGGGGCCAACGTCCTGACTTTC
few	TRBV6-5	NA	TRBJ2-2	CAARGGTGELFF	TGTGCCGCTCGGGGAGGTACCGGGGAGCTGTTTTTT
few	TRBV5-1	NA	TRBJ1-1	CASSPTIKGTEAFF	TGCGCCAGCAGCCCCACAATCAAGGGCACTGAAGCTTTCTTT
few	TRBV6-5	NA	TRBJ1-2	CASSYSSSYGYTF	TGTGCCAGCAGTTACTCGAGCAGCTATGGCTACACCTTC
many	TRBV12-3/TRBV12-4	NA	TRBJ2-1	CASAGPGYNEQFF	TGTGCCAGCGCGGGACCGGGGTACAATGAGCAGTTCTTC
few	TRBV7-9	NA	TRBJ2-7	CASRDGRGAEEQYF	TGTGCCAGCAGAGACGGTAGGGGGGCGGAGGAGCAGTACTTC
many	TRBV2	TRBD1	TRBJ1-2	CASSDQGDTYGYTF	TGTGCCAGCAGTGATCAGGGGGATACCTATGGCTACACCTTC
few	TRBV13	NA	TRBJ1-1	CASSLMVQLNTEAFF	TGTGCCAGCAGCTTAATGGTGCAGCTGAACACTGAAGCTTTCTTT
NA	TRBV19	NA	TRBJ1-1	CASSRFTGLRNTEAFF	TGTGCCAGTAGCCGCTTTACCGGGCTGAGGAACACTGAAGCTTTCTTT
many	TRBV5-1	NA	TRBJ1-2	CASSLDTGILNYGYTF	TGCGCCAGCAGCTTGGATACGGGGATTCTTAACTATGGCTACACCTTC
few	TRBV24-1	TRBD2	TRBJ2-1	CATKSPGLGESSDEQFF	TGTGCCACCAAAAGCCCGGGACTAGGGGAATCAAGCGATGAGCAGTTCTTC
NA	TRBV7-9	TRBD1	TRBJ1-1	CASSLGTGGDSRDMNTEAFF	TGTGCCAGCAGCTTAGGGACAGGGGGCGACTCGAGGGATATGAACACTGAAGCTTTCTTT
many	TRBV7-9	NA	TRBJ1-1	CASSLIISRDTEAFF	TGTGCCAGCAGCTTAATTATTTCGAGGGACACTGAAGCTTTCTTT
NA	TRBV23-1	TRBD2	TRBJ2-1	CASTSWTSDEQFF	TGCGCCAGCACGAGCTGGACTAGCGATGAGCAGTTCTTC
NA	TRBV7-9	NA	TRBJ1-1	CASSYPTAMNTEAFF	TGTGCCAGCAGCTACCCCACGGCCATGAACACTGAAGCTTTCTTT
once	TRBV9	NA	TRBJ2-1	CASSALGTWQFF	TGTGCCAGCAGTGCACTAGGCACCTGGCAGTTCTTC
many	TRBV7-8	TRBD1	TRBJ2-2	CASSLTGGYNTGELFF	TGTGCCAGCAGCTTAACAGGGGGCTATAACACCGGGGAGCTGTTTTTT
NA	TRBV14	NA	TRBJ2-5	CASSQAPGKETQYF	TGTGCCAGCAGCCAGGCGCCCGGGAAAGAGACCCAGTACTTC
NA	TRBV7-9	NA	TRBJ2-3	CASYRTTDTQYF	TGTGCCAGTTACAGAACCACAGATACGCAGTATTTT
NA	TRBV19	TRBD2	TRBJ2-1	CASSSPGLAAYNEQFF	TGTGCCAGTAGTTCCCCGGGACTAGCGGCCTACAATGAGCAGTTCTTC